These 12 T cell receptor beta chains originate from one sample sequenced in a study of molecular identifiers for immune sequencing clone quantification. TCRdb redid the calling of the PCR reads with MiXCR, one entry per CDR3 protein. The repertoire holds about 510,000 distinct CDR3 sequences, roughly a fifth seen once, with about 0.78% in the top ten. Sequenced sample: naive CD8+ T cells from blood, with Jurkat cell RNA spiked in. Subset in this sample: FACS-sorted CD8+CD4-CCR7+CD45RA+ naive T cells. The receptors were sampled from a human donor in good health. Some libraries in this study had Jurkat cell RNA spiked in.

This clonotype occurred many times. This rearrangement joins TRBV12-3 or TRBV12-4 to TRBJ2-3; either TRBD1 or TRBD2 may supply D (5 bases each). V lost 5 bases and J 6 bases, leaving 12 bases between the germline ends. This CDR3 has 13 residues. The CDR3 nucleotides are TGTGCCAGCAGTCCAGGGACGTCGGATACGCAGTATTTT. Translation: CASSPGTSDTQYF.

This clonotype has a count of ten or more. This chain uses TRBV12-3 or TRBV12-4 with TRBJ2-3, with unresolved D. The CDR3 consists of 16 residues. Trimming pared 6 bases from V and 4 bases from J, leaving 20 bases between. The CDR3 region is CASSPRPLSSSDTQYF. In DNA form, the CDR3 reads TGTGCCAGCAGCCCAAGACCACTGAGCAGCTCAGATACGCAGTATTTT.

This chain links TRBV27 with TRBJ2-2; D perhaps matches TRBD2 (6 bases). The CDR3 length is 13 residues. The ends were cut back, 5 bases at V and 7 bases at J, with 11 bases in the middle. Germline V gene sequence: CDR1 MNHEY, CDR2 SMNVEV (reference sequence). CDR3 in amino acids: CASSVWEDGELFF. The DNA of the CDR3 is TGTGCCAGCAGTGTATGGGAGGACGGGGAGCTGTTTTTT.

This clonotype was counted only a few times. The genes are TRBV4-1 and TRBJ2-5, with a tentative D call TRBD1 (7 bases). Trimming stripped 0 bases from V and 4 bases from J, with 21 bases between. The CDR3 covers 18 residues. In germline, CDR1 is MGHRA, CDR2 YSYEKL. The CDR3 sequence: CASSQESFPGGLRETQYF. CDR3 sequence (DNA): TGCGCCAGCAGCCAAGAATCCTTCCCAGGGGGACTGCGAGAGACCCAGTACTTC.

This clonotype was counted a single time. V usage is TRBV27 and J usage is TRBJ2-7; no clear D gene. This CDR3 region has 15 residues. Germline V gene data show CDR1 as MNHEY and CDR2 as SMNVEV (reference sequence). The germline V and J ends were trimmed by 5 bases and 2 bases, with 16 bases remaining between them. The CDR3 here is CASSQYPSTAYEQYF. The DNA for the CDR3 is TGTGCCAGCAGTCAGTACCCGTCAACAGCCTACGAGCAGTACTTC.

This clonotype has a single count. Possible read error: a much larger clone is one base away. In DNA, the CDR3 is TGTGCCAGCAGCTCACTTCTCACAGATAGGCAGTATTTT. Translated, it gives CASSSLLTDRQYF. This chain links TRBV7-9 with TRBJ2-3; D gene ambiguous. This CDR3 region has 13 residues. Germline CDR1 SEHNR, CDR2 FQNEAQ (reference sequence).

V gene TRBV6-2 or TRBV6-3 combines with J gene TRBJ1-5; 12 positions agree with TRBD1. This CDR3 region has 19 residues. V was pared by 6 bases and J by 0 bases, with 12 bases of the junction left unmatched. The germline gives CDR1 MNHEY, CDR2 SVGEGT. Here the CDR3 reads CASRAPGQGAPNSNQPQHF. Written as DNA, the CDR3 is TGTGCCAGCAGAGCACCGGGACAGGGGGCGCCGAATAGCAATCAGCCCCAGCATTTT.

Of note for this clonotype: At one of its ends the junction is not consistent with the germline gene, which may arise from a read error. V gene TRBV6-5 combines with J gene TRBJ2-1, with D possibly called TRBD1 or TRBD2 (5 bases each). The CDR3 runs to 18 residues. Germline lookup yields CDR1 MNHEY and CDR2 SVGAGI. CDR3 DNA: TGCGCCAGCAGTCCCCGCCGCGATCGGGACGGAGAATACAATGAGCAGTTCTTC. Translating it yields CASSPRRDRDGEYNEQFF.

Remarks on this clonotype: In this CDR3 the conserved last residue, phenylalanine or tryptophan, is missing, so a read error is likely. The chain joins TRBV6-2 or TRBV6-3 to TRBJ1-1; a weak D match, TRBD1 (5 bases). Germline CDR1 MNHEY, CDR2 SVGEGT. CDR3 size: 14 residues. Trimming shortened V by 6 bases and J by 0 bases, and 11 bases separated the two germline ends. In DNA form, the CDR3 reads TGTGCCAGCAGCAGGGTCTCCATGAACACTGAAGCTTTCCTT. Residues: CASSRVSMNTEAFL.

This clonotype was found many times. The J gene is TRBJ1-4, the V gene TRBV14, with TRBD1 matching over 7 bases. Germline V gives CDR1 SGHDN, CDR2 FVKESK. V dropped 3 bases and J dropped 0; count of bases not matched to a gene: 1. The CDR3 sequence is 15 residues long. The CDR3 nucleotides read TGTGCCAGCAGCCATGACAGGGCAACTAATGAAAAACTGTTTTTT. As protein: CASSHDRATNEKLFF.

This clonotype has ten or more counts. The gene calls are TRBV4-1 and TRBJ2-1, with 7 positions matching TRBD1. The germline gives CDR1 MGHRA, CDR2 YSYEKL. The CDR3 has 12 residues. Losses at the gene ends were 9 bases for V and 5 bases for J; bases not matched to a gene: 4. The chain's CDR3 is CARMTGNNEQFF. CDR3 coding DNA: TGCGCCAGGATGACAGGGAACAATGAGCAGTTCTTC.

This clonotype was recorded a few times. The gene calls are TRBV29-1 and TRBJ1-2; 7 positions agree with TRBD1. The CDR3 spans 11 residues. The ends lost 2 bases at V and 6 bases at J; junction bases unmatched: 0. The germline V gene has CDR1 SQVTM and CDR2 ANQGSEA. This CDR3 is CSVEQGDGYTF. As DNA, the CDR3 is TGCAGCGTTGAACAGGGGGATGGCTACACCTTC.